These T cell receptor beta chains were read from a single sample in a study of blood T cell repertoires in COVID-19. Repertoires were generated with immunoSEQ multiplex PCR, while TCRdb's copy carries only in-frame clones and drops some. This sample has 95,000 to 150,000 clones, with about four fifths found just once. The sample comprised peripheral blood. These receptors were collected from a woman in her seventies with acute or convalescent COVID-19. Each CDR3 is given with its conserved first and last residue. A D gene is named only where the DNA matches it firmly. Size is stated for part of the rows, as once, few or many counts, or as a class when the clone is expanded.

CASSVRGPNEKLFF	TGTGCCAGCAGTGTCAGGGGCCCTAATGAAAAACTGTTTTTT	-	-	TRBV4-2	TRBJ1-4
CASSLRQGDTGELFF	TGCGCCAGCAGCTTACGACAGGGCGACACCGGGGAGCTGTTTTTT	-	TRBD1	TRBV5-1	TRBJ2-2
CSVGTGEVDTQYF	TGCAGCGTCGGGACAGGGGAGGTAGATACGCAGTATTTT	-	TRBD1	TRBV29-1	TRBJ2-3
CASSLFVQGRLVNYGYTF	TGTGCCAGCAGCTTATTTGTGCAGGGCCGGCTGGTCAACTATGGCTACACCTTC	-	-	TRBV5-6	TRBJ1-2
CAVAIGTRANQPQHF	TGTGCCGTGGCAATCGGGACTCGAGCAAATCAGCCCCAGCATTTT	few	-	TRBV19	TRBJ1-5
CAWSVPLREGVAQYF	TGTGCCTGGAGTGTTCCGCTGCGCGAGGGGGTGGCCCAGTACTTC	-	-	TRBV30	TRBJ2-5
CASSVGHANTGELFF	TGTGCCAGCAGTGTGGGCCACGCGAACACCGGGGAGCTGTTTTTT	-	-	TRBV25-1	TRBJ2-2
CASSETGLGNEKLFF	TGTGCCAGCAGCGAAACAGGTCTCGGTAATGAAAAACTGTTTTTT	-	-	TRBV7-9	TRBJ1-4
CASKTRGGVVADTQYF	TGTGCCAGTAAAACCCGCGGCGGGGTGGTTGCGGATACGCAGTATTTT	-	-	TRBV19	TRBJ2-3
CASTQQGRGVTEAFF	TGTGCCAGCACCCAACAGGGTAGGGGTGTCACTGAAGCTTTCTTT	-	-	TRBV2	TRBJ1-1
CASSPTGQGRGTTTEAFF	TGTGCCAGCTCACCTACCGGACAGGGAAGAGGGACAACCACTGAAGCTTTCTTT	-	TRBD1	TRBV18	TRBJ1-1
CASSWGPIATNEKLFF	TGTGCCAGCAGCTGGGGGCCAATTGCAACTAATGAAAAACTGTTTTTT	-	-	TRBV5-6	TRBJ1-4
CASSLSRGNSPLHF	TGTGCCAGCAGTTTATCCAGGGGGAACTCACCCCTCCACTTT	-	TRBD1	TRBV27	TRBJ1-6
CASSWSRETQYF	TGTGCCAGCAGTTGGAGTAGGGAGACCCAGTACTTC	-	-	TRBV7-2	TRBJ2-5
CAWGTVGDEAFF	TGTGCCTGGGGGACCGTAGGGGATGAAGCTTTCTTT	-	-	TRBV30	TRBJ1-1
CASSADRGYEQYF	TGTGCCAGCAGCGCCGACAGGGGCTACGAGCAGTACTTC	-	TRBD1	TRBV9	TRBJ2-7
CASSLGGPSYEQYF	TGTGCCAGCTCCCTCGGGGGGCCGTCCTACGAGCAGTACTTC	-	-	TRBV18	TRBJ2-7
CASSNTGTGYNEQFF	TGTGCCAGCAGTAATACCGGGACAGGCTACAATGAGCAGTTCTTC	-	TRBD1	TRBV6-5	TRBJ2-1
CASSSGHKGETQYF	TGTGCCAGCAGCTCGGGACATAAAGGAGAGACCCAGTACTTC	-	-	TRBV7-9	TRBJ2-5
CASAAGVAGNTIYF	TGTGCCAGCGCGGCAGGGGTTGCTGGAAACACCATATATTTT	-	-	TRBV6-5	TRBJ1-3
CASSFGQLAYGYTF	TGTGCCAGCAGCTTCGGACAGCTTGCCTATGGCTACACCTTC	few	-	TRBV7-9	TRBJ1-2
CASSHQRVQGHYGYTF	TGTGCCAGCAGCCACCAAAGAGTACAGGGCCACTATGGCTACACCTTC	once	-	TRBV3-1/TRBV3-2	TRBJ1-2
CASSGTGGDYGYTF	TGTGCCAGCAGCGGGACAGGGGGGGACTATGGCTACACCTTC	-	TRBD1	TRBV5-4	TRBJ1-2
CASSLMGGGVTQYF	TGTGCCAGCAGCTTAATGGGCGGGGGGGTGACCCAGTACTTC	once	TRBD2	TRBV7-2	TRBJ2-5
CASSYQDRGLYEQYF	TGTGCCAGCAGTTACCAAGACAGGGGGCTGTACGAGCAGTACTTC	once	TRBD1	TRBV6-5	TRBJ2-7
CASSGGQSMDGYTF	TGCGCCAGCAGTGGGGGACAGAGTATGGATGGCTACACCTTC	-	TRBD1	TRBV10-1	TRBJ1-2
CASRIGQGTGELFF	TGTGCCAGCAGAATAGGACAGGGGACCGGGGAGCTGTTTTTT	few	TRBD1	TRBV6-6	TRBJ2-2
CASSPGQGATEAFF	TGTGCCAGCTCACCAGGACAGGGGGCCACTGAAGCTTTCTTT	-	TRBD1	TRBV18	TRBJ1-1
CAISYKRDTEAFF	TGTGCCATCAGCTACAAGAGGGACACTGAAGCTTTCTTT	-	-	TRBV10-3	TRBJ1-1
CASSDLTGYQETQYF	TGTGCCAGCAGCGACTTGACAGGGTACCAAGAGACCCAGTACTTC	-	TRBD1	TRBV6-5	TRBJ2-5
CASSLGRGRGYVGYTF	TGTGCCAGCAGCCTGGGCCGCGGCAGGGGGTATGTTGGCTACACCTTC	-	TRBD1	TRBV3-1/TRBV3-2	TRBJ1-2
CASRQGSSQFF	TGTGCCTCAAGACAGGGATCTAGTCAGTTCTTC	-	TRBD1	TRBV30	TRBJ2-1
CASSLRTSGGPLGQFF	TGTGCCAGCAGTCTAAGGACTAGCGGGGGACCCCTGGGGCAGTTCTTC	-	TRBD2	TRBV7-2	TRBJ2-1
CASSPGASGGASETQYF	TGTGCCAGCAGCCCCGGGGCTAGCGGGGGGGCCTCGGAGACCCAGTACTTC	-	TRBD2	TRBV3-1/TRBV3-2	TRBJ2-5
CASSQRPGGQRENIQYF	TGCGCCAGCAGCCAGAGGCCGGGGGGGCAGCGCGAAAACATTCAGTACTTC	-	TRBD2	TRBV5-1	TRBJ2-4
CASSQGWTGTNTGELFF	TGTGCCAGCAGCCAGGGTTGGACAGGAACGAACACCGGGGAGCTGTTTTTT	-	TRBD1	TRBV4-2	TRBJ2-2
CASSQGAGTTYGYTF	TGCGCCAGCAGCCAAGGGGCCGGGACAACCTATGGCTACACCTTC	-	-	TRBV4-1	TRBJ1-2
CASSYPGQGIAPSYSPLHF	TGTGCCAGCAGTTACCCGGGACAGGGGATCGCCCCCTCTTACTCACCCCTCCACTTT	-	TRBD1	TRBV6-2/TRBV6-3	TRBJ1-6
CASSPRAGVVGEQFF	TGTGCCAGCTCACCACGCGCAGGGGTTGTAGGTGAGCAGTTCTTC	-	-	TRBV18	TRBJ2-1